What follows is one TCR beta chain and its context. Its antigen remains unidentified. This sample is part of a study of CD4 T cells in relation to SARS-CoV-2 and coronaviruses. Before the COVID-19 pandemic, during about 2010-2018, CD4+ T cells were taken from unexposed donors. The cells were cultured for under twelve days before CD4+ T cells were isolated. Testing used SARS-CoV-2 S/N and four cold-coronavirus spikes on unexposed-donor CD4+ T cells, cells permitting. This CDR3 has 12 amino acids. Trimming removed 4 bases at V and 5 bases at J, with 8 bases between. Only in-frame clones appear in the TCRdb table, and some are missing; sequencing was by immunoSEQ multiplex PCR. The sample contains around 16,000 clones, roughly 71% of which appear only once.

This TCR derives from a human donor in good health. The chain links TRBV12-3 or TRBV12-4 to TRBJ1-2; no reliable D call. Specimen: CD4+ T cells from PBMCs, cultured in vitro. The CDR3 protein is CASSSNSYGYTF. The CDR3 bases are TGTGCCAGCAGTTCTAATTCTTATGGCTACACCTTC.